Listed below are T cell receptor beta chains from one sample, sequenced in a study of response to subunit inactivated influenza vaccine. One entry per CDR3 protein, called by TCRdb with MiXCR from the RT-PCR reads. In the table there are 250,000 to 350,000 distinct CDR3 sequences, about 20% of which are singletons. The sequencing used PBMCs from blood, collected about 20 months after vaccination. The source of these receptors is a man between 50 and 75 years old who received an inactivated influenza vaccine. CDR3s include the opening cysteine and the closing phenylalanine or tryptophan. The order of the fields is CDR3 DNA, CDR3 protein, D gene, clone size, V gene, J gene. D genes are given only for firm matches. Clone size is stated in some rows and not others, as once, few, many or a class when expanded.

DNA: TGTGCCAGCAGTATGCGCTCGAGGCTGGGTGAGCAGTTCTTC
CDR3: CASSMRSRLGEQFF
D: NA
size: NA
V: TRBV12-3/TRBV12-4
J: TRBJ2-1

DNA: TGTGCCAGCAGGCGGGACAGGGAATCGGCTTTCTTT
CDR3: CASRRDRESAFF
D: TRBD1
size: few
V: TRBV2
J: TRBJ1-1

DNA: TGTGCCAGCACCCAATACCAGCCCCAGCATTTT
CDR3: CASTQYQPQHF
D: NA
size: NA
V: TRBV21-1
J: TRBJ1-5

DNA: TGCAGTGCTAGTAGCGGGGGGGCTCAGTCCTACGAGCAGTACTTC
CDR3: CSASSGGAQSYEQYF
D: TRBD2
size: few
V: TRBV20-1
J: TRBJ2-7

DNA: TGTGCCAGCAGCGGCGGACTAGCGGGATTCTCCGAGCAGTACTTC
CDR3: CASSGGLAGFSEQYF
D: TRBD2
size: NA
V: TRBV7-9
J: TRBJ2-7

DNA: TGCGCCAGCAGCCAGGGACAGGGAGATTTTGCGTACGAGCAGTACTTC
CDR3: CASSQGQGDFAYEQYF
D: TRBD1
size: NA
V: TRBV4-1
J: TRBJ2-7

DNA: TGTGCCAGCAGCGGAGGCGGGGTAGGGGGCGATTTAGGCTACACCTTC
CDR3: CASSGGGVGGDLGYTF
D: TRBD1
size: NA
V: TRBV7-8
J: TRBJ1-2

DNA: TGTGCCAGCTTCCCAACCCGGCTGGACCTCTACAATGAGCAGTTCTTC
CDR3: CASFPTRLDLYNEQFF
D: NA
size: few
V: TRBV7-2
J: TRBJ2-1

DNA: TGTGCCAGCAGTTATGGGACTAGCGGGAGTCGGGGCAATGAGCAGTTCTTC
CDR3: CASSYGTSGSRGNEQFF
D: TRBD2
size: NA
V: TRBV6-2/TRBV6-3
J: TRBJ2-1

DNA: TGTGCCAGCAGCCATCATAGCGGTAGTGGAAGGGGGGCTCGGGAAGCTTTCTTT
CDR3: CASSHHSGSGRGAREAFF
D: NA
size: NA
V: TRBV3-1
J: TRBJ1-1

DNA: TGTGCCAGCAGCTTAAGACGGACCATGAACACTGAAGCTTTCTTT
CDR3: CASSLRRTMNTEAFF
D: NA
size: many
V: TRBV7-2
J: TRBJ1-1

DNA: TGTGCCAGCAGTTCTATCCGACAGGGAGGATTGGGCTACACCTTC
CDR3: CASSSIRQGGLGYTF
D: TRBD1
size: many
V: TRBV28
J: TRBJ1-2

DNA: TGTGCCAGCAGACAGCGACAGGGGGGAAACACCGGGGAGCTGTTTTTT
CDR3: CASRQRQGGNTGELFF
D: TRBD1
size: NA
V: TRBV6-2/TRBV6-3
J: TRBJ2-2

DNA: TGTGCCAGCAGCTCCCGGATTGGGCCGAACTACGAGCAGTACTTC
CDR3: CASSSRIGPNYEQYF
D: NA
size: few
V: TRBV7-9
J: TRBJ2-7

DNA: TGTGCCAGCAGCTATCGGAATCCTAGCACAGATACGCAGTATTTT
CDR3: CASSYRNPSTDTQYF
D: NA
size: NA
V: TRBV14
J: TRBJ2-3

DNA: TGTGCCAGCAGCTTAGCGGGACTAGCGGTTTACGAGCAGTACTTC
CDR3: CASSLAGLAVYEQYF
D: TRBD2
size: NA
V: TRBV7-9
J: TRBJ2-7

DNA: TGTGCCAGCAGTTTTTGGAGTTCCTACGAGCAGTACTTC
CDR3: CASSFWSSYEQYF
D: NA
size: NA
V: TRBV12-3/TRBV12-4
J: TRBJ2-7

DNA: TGTGCCACCAGACCAAATTCCGGGACTAGCGGGGTGAGCGGGGAGCTGTTTTTT
CDR3: CATRPNSGTSGVSGELFF
D: TRBD2
size: once
V: TRBV24-1
J: TRBJ2-2

DNA: TGTGCCAGCAGTTACGCCGTGAGGGCAGGAGCCTATGGCTACACCTTC
CDR3: CASSYAVRAGAYGYTF
D: NA
size: few
V: TRBV6-5
J: TRBJ1-2

DNA: TGCGCCAGCAGCGCGGACGGGAATTGGGCTCAGCCCCAGCATTTT
CDR3: CASSADGNWAQPQHF
D: NA
size: many
V: TRBV5-1
J: TRBJ1-5

DNA: TGTGCCAGCAGCCAAAAGCGGGGGAGCTACAATGAGCAGTTCTTC
CDR3: CASSQKRGSYNEQFF
D: TRBD2
size: NA
V: TRBV3-1
J: TRBJ2-1

DNA: TGTGCCAGCAGTTACAATGGAGGGACCCAGTACTTC
CDR3: CASSYNGGTQYF
D: NA
size: NA
V: TRBV6-6
J: TRBJ2-5

DNA: TGTGCCAGCACCCCGGGCTATACAACTAATGAAAAACTGTTTTTT
CDR3: CASTPGYTTNEKLFF
D: NA
size: NA
V: TRBV12-3/TRBV12-4
J: TRBJ1-4

DNA: TGTGCCAGCAGCTCGTGGGCGCCTGGCACAGATACGCAGTATTTT
CDR3: CASSSWAPGTDTQYF
D: NA
size: NA
V: TRBV12-3/TRBV12-4
J: TRBJ2-3

DNA: TGCGCCAGCAGCTTGGGCCACACAGGACTGAACACTGAAGCTTTCTTT
CDR3: CASSLGHTGLNTEAFF
D: NA
size: few
V: TRBV5-1
J: TRBJ1-1

DNA: TGTGCCAGCAGCCAAGATCTGACAGGGCGCTACTTT
CDR3: CASSQDLTGRYF
D: TRBD1
size: few
V: TRBV4-2
J: TRBJ1-3

DNA: TGTGCCAGCAGTCCCCCTCCGGGGACTAGCGGGAAGAATGAGCAGTTCTTC
CDR3: CASSPPPGTSGKNEQFF
D: TRBD2
size: few
V: TRBV11-3
J: TRBJ2-1

DNA: TGTGCCAGCAGCCAAGGTTCTAGCAGGGCCACCGGGGAGCTGTTTTTT
CDR3: CASSQGSSRATGELFF
D: NA
size: NA
V: TRBV4-2
J: TRBJ2-2

DNA: TGCGCCAGCAGCTTGGCACAGCTTCCAGATACGCAGTATTTT
CDR3: CASSLAQLPDTQYF
D: NA
size: few
V: TRBV5-1
J: TRBJ2-3

DNA: TGCGCCAGCAGTCAATCGGGGGGCAGGACCCGTAATCAGCCCCAGCATTTT
CDR3: CASSQSGGRTRNQPQHF
D: NA
size: few
V: TRBV23-1
J: TRBJ1-5

DNA: TGTGCCAGCACTAAAAGACTAGCGGGAGTTACAGATACGCAGTATTTT
CDR3: CASTKRLAGVTDTQYF
D: TRBD2
size: NA
V: TRBV6-9
J: TRBJ2-3

DNA: TGCGCCAGCAGCTTAAAGACAGACAACACCGGGGAGCTGTTTTTT
CDR3: CASSLKTDNTGELFF
D: NA
size: once
V: TRBV5-1
J: TRBJ2-2

DNA: TGTGCCAGCAGCGTAGACCCCGGGCAGACAGATACGCAGTATTTT
CDR3: CASSVDPGQTDTQYF
D: NA
size: NA
V: TRBV9
J: TRBJ2-3

DNA: TGTGCCAGCACGGATCTGGGACAGGGGGCACGGGAGCAGTACTTC
CDR3: CASTDLGQGAREQYF
D: TRBD1
size: NA
V: TRBV6-1
J: TRBJ2-7

DNA: TGTGCCAGCAGTGAGGGCCGGAACACTGAAGCTTTCTTT
CDR3: CASSEGRNTEAFF
D: NA
size: many
V: TRBV6-6
J: TRBJ1-1

DNA: TGTGCCAGCAGTGATAGGGACAGGCGTCATTGGAATTCACCCCTCCACTTT
CDR3: CASSDRDRRHWNSPLHF
D: TRBD1
size: many
V: TRBV6-1
J: TRBJ1-6

DNA: TGCAGTGTAGTGGCAGGGCAGAAGCCCCAGCATTTT
CDR3: CSVVAGQKPQHF
D: NA
size: NA
V: TRBV20-1
J: TRBJ1-5

DNA: TGCGCCAGCAGCCAACTTGGAATTCGGGCCGAGGGAGATACGCAGTATTTT
CDR3: CASSQLGIRAEGDTQYF
D: NA
size: NA
V: TRBV4-1
J: TRBJ2-3

DNA: TGTGCCTGTAGGGACACCAACACCGGGGAGCTGTTTTTT
CDR3: CACRDTNTGELFF
D: NA
size: NA
V: TRBV6-1
J: TRBJ2-2

DNA: TGCAGTGCTGACCAGTTAGAAAATTCACCCCTCCACTTT
CDR3: CSADQLENSPLHF
D: NA
size: few
V: TRBV20-1
J: TRBJ1-6

DNA: TGTGCCAGCAGCTACAATCCAAGATATGGCTACACCTTC
CDR3: CASSYNPRYGYTF
D: NA
size: few
V: TRBV7-2
J: TRBJ1-2

DNA: TGTGCCAGCAGTCGGGGAGTCTCCTATAATTCACCCCTCCACTTT
CDR3: CASSRGVSYNSPLHF
D: NA
size: NA
V: TRBV12-3/TRBV12-4
J: TRBJ1-6

DNA: TGTGCCACCAGTGATTCCGGCAGAAGCACAGATACGCAGTATTTT
CDR3: CATSDSGRSTDTQYF
D: NA
size: NA
V: TRBV24-1
J: TRBJ2-3

DNA: TGTGCCAGCAGTTTAGCCGGGGCCGTAGGCGCTGAAGCTTTCTTT
CDR3: CASSLAGAVGAEAFF
D: NA
size: NA
V: TRBV12-3/TRBV12-4
J: TRBJ1-1

DNA: TGCAGCGTAGCCGGGTCGAGGGAGCAGTACTTC
CDR3: CSVAGSREQYF
D: NA
size: few
V: TRBV29-1
J: TRBJ2-7

DNA: TGTGCCAGCAGCTTAGTGGCAGGAGGCGAGACCCAGTACTTC
CDR3: CASSLVAGGETQYF
D: NA
size: NA
V: TRBV11-2
J: TRBJ2-5

DNA: TGTGCCTGGAGTATCGAAAGCAATCAGCCCCAGCATTTT
CDR3: CAWSIESNQPQHF
D: NA
size: NA
V: TRBV30
J: TRBJ1-5

DNA: TGCAGTGCTAAATCCGGGACAGGGGCCAATCAGCCCCAGCATTTT
CDR3: CSAKSGTGANQPQHF
D: TRBD1
size: few
V: TRBV20-1
J: TRBJ1-5

DNA: TGTGCCAGCAGGAGGACTAGCGGTGACACCGGGGAGCTGTTTTTT
CDR3: CASRRTSGDTGELFF
D: TRBD2
size: NA
V: TRBV3-1
J: TRBJ2-2

DNA: TGTGCCATCAGTGAGTCTTGGACTAGCGGGACCTACGAGCAGTACTTC
CDR3: CAISESWTSGTYEQYF
D: TRBD2
size: few
V: TRBV10-3
J: TRBJ2-7

DNA: TGCAGTGCTAGAGAGCTCCTAGGGACAGGGACAAACTATGGCTACACCTTC
CDR3: CSARELLGTGTNYGYTF
D: TRBD1
size: many
V: TRBV20-1
J: TRBJ1-2